The entry that follows covers one T cell receptor beta chain sequence. The data were taken from a study of T cells in narcolepsy. With V trimmed by 5 bases and J by 2 bases, 11 bases remained unmatched. The CDR3 loop spans 16 amino acids. Germline CDR1 is SGHTA and CDR2 is FQGTGA. The assay was immunoSEQ multiplex PCR, and TCRdb's table has in-frame clones only and misses some. The repertoire includes over 15,000 clones, around 86% of them detected once, and roughly 0.68% sits in the top ten. This receptor was identified in a human donor in good health. The chain joins TRBV7-3 to TRBJ2-7, with TRBD2 matching 8 bases. Sequenced input: memory (CD45RA-) CD4+ T cells from blood. CDR3 region: CASSVAGAGGTYEQYF. In DNA form, the CDR3 reads TGTGCCAGCAGCGTAGCCGGGGCGGGAGGAACCTACGAGCAGTACTTC.